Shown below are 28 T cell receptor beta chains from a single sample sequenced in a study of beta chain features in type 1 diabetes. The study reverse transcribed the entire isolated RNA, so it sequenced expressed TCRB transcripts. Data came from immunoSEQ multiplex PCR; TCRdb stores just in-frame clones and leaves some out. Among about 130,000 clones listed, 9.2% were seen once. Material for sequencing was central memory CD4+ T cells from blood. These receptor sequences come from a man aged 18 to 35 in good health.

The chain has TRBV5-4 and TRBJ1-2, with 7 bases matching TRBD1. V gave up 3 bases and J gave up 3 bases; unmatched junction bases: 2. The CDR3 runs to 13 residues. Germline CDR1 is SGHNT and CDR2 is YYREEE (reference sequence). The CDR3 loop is CASSSGQDYGYTF. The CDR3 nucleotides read TGTGCCAGCAGCTCCGGACAGGACTATGGCTACACCTTC.

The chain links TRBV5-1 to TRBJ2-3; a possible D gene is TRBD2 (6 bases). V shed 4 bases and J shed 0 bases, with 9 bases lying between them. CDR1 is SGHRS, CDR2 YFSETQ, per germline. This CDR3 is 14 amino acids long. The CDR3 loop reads CASSPGVSTDTQYF. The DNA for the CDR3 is TGCGCCAGCAGCCCGGGGGTTAGCACAGATACGCAGTATTTT.

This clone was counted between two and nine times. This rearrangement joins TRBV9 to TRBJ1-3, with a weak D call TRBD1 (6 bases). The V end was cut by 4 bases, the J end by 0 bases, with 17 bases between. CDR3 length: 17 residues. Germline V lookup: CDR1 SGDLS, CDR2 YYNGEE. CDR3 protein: CASSPRGTFRSGNTIYF. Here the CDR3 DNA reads TGTGCCAGCAGCCCAAGAGGGACATTCCGCTCTGGAAACACCATATATTTT.

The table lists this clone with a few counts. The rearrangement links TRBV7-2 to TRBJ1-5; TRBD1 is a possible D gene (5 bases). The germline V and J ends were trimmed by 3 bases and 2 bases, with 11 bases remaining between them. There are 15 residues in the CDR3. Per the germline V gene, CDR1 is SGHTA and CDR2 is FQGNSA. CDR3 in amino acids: CASSFVDSGNQPQHF. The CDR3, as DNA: TGTGCCAGCAGCTTCGTCGACAGCGGCAATCAGCCCCAGCATTTT.

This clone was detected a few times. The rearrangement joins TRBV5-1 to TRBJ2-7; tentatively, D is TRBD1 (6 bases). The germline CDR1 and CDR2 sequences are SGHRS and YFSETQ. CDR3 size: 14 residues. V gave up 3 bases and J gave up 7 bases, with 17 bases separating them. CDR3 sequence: CASSYQQGSGEQYF. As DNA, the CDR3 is TGCGCCAGCAGCTACCAACAGGGTTCGGGGGAGCAGTACTTC.

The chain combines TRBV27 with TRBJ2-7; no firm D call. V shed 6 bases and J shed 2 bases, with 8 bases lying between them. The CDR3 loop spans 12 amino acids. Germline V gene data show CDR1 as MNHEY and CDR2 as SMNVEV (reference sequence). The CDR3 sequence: CASSDSTYEQYF. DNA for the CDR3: TGTGCCAGCAGCGACTCCACCTACGAGCAGTACTTC.

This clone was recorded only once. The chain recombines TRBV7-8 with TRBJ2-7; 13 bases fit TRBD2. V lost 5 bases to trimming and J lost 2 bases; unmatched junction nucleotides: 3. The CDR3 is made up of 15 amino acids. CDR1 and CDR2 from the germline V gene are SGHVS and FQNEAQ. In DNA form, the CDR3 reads TGTGCCAGCAGCCCTGGGACTAGCGGGGCCTACGAGCAGTACTTC. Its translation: CASSPGTSGAYEQYF.

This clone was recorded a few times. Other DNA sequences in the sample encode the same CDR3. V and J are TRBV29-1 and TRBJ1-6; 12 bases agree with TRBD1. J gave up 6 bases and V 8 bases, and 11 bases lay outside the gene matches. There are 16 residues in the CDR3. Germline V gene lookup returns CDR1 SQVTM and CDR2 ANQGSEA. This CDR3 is CSPLGQGAVCNSPLHF. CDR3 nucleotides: TGCAGCCCTCTGGGACAGGGGGCGGTCTGTAATTCACCCCTCCACTTT.

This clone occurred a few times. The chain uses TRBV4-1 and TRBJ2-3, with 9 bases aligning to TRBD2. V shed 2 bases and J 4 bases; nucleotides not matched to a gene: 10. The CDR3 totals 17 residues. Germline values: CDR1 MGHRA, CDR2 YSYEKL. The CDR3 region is CASSQTSPAGGADTQYF. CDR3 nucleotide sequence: TGCGCCAGCAGCCAAACATCCCCGGCGGGGGGGGCAGATACGCAGTATTTT.

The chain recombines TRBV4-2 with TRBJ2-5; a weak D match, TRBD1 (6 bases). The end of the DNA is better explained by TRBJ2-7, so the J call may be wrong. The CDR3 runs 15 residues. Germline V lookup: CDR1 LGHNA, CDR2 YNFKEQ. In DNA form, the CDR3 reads TGTGCCAGCAGCCAAGACCGCAGGGGCTCCTACGAGCAGTACTTC. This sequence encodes CASSQDRRGSYEQYF.

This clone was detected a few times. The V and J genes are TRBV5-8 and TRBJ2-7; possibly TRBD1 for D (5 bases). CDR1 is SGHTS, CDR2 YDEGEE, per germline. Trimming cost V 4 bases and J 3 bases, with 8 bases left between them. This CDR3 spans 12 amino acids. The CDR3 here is CASSPQDYEQYF. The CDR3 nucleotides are TGTGCCAGCAGCCCACAGGACTACGAGCAGTACTTC.

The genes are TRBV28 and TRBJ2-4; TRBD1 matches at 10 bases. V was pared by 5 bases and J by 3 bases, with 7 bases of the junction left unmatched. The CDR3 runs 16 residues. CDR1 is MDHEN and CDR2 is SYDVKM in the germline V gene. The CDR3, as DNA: TGTGCCAGCAGTGCGGGGACAGGGGTTGGCAAAAACATTCAGTACTTC. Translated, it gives CASSAGTGVGKNIQYF.

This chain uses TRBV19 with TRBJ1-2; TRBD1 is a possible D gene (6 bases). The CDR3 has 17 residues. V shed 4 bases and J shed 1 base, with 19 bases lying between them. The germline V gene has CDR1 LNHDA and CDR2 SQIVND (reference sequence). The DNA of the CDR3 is TGTGCCAGTAGTAGGTACCCAACAGGGCCTGGTAACTATGGCTACACCTTC. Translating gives CASSRYPTGPGNYGYTF.

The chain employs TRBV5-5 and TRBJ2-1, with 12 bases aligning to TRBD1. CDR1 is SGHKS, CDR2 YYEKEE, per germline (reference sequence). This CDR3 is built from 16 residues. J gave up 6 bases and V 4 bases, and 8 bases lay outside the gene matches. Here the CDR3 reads CASSAGTGGSLNEQFF. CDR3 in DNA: TGTGCCAGCAGCGCCGGGACAGGGGGCTCCCTCAATGAGCAGTTCTTC.

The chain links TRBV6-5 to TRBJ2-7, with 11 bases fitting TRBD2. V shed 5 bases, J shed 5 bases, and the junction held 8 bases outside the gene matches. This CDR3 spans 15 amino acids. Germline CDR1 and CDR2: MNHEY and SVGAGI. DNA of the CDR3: TGTGCCAGCAGTAAAACTAGCGGGGGCTGGGACGAGCAGTACTTC. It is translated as CASSKTSGGWDEQYF.

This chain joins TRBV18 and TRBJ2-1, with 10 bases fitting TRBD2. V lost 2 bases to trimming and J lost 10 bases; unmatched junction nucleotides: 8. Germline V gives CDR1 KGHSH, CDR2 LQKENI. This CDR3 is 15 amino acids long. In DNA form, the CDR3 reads TGTGCCAGCTCACCATATAGCGGGGGGCTTGAGGAGCAGTTCTTC. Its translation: CASSPYSGGLEEQFF.

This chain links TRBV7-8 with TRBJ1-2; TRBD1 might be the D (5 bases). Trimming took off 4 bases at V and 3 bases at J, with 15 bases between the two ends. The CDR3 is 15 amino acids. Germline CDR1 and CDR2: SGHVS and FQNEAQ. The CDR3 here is CASSSAGPLDYGYTF. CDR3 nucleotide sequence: TGTGCCAGCAGCTCAGCGGGGCCTCTCGACTATGGCTACACCTTC.

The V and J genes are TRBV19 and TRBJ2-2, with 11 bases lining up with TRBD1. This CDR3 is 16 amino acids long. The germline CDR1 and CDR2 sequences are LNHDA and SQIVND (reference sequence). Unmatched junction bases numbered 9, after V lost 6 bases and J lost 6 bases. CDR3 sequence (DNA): TGTGCCAGTAGCGCCCGGGACAGGGGGGGCGCCGGGGAGCTGTTTTTT. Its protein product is CASSARDRGGAGELFF. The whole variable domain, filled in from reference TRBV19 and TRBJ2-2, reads DGGITQSPKYLFRKEGQNVTLSCEQNLNHDAMYWYRQDPGQGLRLIYYSQIVNDFQKGDIAEGYSVSREKKESFPLTVTSAQKNPTAFYLCASSARDRGGAGELFFGEGSRLTVL.

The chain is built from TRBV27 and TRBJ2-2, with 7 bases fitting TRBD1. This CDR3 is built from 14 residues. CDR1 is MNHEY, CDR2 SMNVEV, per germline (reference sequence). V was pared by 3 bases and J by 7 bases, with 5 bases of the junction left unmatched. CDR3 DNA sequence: TGTGCCAGCAGTTTCGAGGGGGCTGTCGGGGAGCTGTTTTTT. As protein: CASSFEGAVGELFF.

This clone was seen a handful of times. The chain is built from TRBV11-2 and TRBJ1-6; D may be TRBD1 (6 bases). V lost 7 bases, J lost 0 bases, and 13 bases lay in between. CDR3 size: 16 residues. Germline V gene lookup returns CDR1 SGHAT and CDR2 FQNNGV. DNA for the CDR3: TGTGCCAGCAAAACGGACAGTAGCTCCTATAATTCACCCCTCCACTTT. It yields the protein CASKTDSSSYNSPLHF.

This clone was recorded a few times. Written as DNA, the CDR3 is TGTGCCAGCAGACTTGCCGCTAGCGGGGGGGCGAAGTTGGAGACCCAGTACTTC. It codes for CASRLAASGGAKLETQYF. The rearrangement links TRBV7-2 to TRBJ2-5; TRBD2 agrees at 12 bases. In germline, CDR1 is SGHTA, CDR2 FQGNSA. V was clipped by 6 bases and J by 5 bases; unmatched bases: 16. The CDR3 extends over 18 amino acids.

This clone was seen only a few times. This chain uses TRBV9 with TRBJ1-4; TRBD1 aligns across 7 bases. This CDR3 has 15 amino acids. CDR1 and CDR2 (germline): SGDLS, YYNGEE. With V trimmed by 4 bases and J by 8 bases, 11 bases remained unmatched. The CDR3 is CASSITDRAGEKLFF. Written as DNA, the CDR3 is TGTGCCAGCAGCATTACAGACAGGGCGGGAGAAAAACTGTTTTTT.

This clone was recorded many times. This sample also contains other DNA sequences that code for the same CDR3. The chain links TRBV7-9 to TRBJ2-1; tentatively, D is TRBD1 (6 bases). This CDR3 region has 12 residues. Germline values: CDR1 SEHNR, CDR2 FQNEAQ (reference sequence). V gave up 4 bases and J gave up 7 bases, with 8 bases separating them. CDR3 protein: CASSSQGNEQFF. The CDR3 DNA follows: TGTGCCAGCAGCTCCCAGGGGAATGAGCAGTTCTTC.

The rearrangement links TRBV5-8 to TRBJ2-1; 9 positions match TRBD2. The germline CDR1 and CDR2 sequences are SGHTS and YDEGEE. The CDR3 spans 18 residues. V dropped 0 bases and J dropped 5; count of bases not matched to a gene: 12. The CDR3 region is CASSLASGSGGSDNEQFF. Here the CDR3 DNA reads TGTGCCAGCAGCTTGGCATCGGGAAGCGGGGGGTCCGACAATGAGCAGTTCTTC. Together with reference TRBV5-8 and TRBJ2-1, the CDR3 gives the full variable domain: EAGVTQSPTHLIKTRGQQATLRCSPISGHTSVYWYQQALGLGLQFLLWYDEGEERNRGNFPPRFSGRQFPNYSSELNVNALELEDSALYLCASSLASGSGGSDNEQFFGPGTRLTVL.

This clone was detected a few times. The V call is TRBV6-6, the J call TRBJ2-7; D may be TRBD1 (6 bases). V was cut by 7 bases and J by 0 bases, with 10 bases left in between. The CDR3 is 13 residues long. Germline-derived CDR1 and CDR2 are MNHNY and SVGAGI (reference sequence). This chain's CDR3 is CASINRASYEQYF. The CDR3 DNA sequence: TGTGCCAGCATCAACAGGGCCTCCTACGAGCAGTACTTC.

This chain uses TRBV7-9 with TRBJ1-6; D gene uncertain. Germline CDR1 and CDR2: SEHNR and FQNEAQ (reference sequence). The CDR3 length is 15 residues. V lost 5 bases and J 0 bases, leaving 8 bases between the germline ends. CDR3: CASSLRSSYNSPLHF. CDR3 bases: TGTGCCAGCAGCCTAAGGAGCTCCTATAATTCACCCCTCCACTTT.

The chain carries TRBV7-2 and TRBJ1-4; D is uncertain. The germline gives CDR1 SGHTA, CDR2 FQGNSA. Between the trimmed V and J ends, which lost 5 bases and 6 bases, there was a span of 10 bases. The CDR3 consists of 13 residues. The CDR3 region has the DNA TGTGCCAGCAGCACGGTGCGGGATGAAAAACTGTTTTTT. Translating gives CASSTVRDEKLFF.

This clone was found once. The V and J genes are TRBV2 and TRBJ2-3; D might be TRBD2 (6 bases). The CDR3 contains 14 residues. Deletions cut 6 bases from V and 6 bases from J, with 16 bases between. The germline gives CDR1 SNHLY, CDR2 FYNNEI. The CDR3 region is CASSRDRGFDTQYF. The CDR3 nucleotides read TGTGCCAGCAGCCGGGATCGGGGGTTTGATACGCAGTATTTT.